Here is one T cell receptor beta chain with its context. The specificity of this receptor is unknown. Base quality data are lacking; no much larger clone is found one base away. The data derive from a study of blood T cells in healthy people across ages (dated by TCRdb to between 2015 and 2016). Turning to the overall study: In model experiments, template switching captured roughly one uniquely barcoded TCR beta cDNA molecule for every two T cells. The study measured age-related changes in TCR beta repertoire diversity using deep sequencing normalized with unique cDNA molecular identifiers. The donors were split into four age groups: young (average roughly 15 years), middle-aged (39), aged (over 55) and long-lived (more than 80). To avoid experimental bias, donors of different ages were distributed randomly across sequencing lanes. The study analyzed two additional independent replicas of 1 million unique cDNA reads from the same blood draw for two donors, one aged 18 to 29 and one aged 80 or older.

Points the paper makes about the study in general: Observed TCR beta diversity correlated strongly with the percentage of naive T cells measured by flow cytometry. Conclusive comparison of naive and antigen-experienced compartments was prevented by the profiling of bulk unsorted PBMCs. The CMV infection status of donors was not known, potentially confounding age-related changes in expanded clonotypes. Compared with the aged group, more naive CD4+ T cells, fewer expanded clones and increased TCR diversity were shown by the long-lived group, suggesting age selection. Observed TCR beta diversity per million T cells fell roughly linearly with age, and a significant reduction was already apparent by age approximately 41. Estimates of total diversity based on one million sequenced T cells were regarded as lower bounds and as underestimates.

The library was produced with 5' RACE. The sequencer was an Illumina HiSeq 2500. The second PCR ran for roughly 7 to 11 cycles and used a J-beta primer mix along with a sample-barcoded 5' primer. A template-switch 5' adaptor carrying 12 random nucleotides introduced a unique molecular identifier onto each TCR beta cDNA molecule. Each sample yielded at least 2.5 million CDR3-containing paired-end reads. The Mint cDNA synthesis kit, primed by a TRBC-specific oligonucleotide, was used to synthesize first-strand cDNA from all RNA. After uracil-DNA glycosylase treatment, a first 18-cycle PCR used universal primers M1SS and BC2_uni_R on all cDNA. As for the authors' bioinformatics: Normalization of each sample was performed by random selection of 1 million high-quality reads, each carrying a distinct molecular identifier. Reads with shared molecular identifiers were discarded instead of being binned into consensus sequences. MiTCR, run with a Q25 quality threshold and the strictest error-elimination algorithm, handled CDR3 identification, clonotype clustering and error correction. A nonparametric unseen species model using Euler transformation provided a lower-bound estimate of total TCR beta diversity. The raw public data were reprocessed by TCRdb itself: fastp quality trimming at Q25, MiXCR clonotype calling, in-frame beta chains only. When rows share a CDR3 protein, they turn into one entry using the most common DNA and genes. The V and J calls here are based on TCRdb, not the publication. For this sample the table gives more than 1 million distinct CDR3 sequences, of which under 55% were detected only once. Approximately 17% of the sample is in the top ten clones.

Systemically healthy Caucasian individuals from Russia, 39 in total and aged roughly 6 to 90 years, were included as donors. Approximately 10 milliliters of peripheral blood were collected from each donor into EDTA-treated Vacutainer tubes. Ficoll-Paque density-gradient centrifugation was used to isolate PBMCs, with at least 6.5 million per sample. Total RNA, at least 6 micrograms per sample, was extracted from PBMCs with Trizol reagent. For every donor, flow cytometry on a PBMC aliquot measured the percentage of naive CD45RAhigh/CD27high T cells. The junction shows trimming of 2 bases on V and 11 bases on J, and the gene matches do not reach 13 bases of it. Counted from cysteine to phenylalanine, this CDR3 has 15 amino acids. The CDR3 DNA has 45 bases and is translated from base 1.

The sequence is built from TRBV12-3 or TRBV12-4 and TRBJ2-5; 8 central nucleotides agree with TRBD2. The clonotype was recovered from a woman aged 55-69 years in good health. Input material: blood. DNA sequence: TGTGCCAGCAGTTTATTAGGACTAGCCCGCTACGGGCAGTACTTC. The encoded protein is CASSLLGLARYGQYF.